This entry describes one T cell receptor beta chain. No cognate antigen has been identified for it. No clone much larger than this one lies a single base away; base qualities are absent. The data derive from a study of blood T cell repertoires in COVID-19 (dated by TCRdb to 2020 to 2021). Regarding the study in general: Collaborator samples came from the United States, Italy and Spain and covered acute and convalescent phases of COVID-19. The prospective study material was composed of cDNA or gDNA derived from T cells, B-cell-depleted T cells, or PBMCs. The dataset comprised deeply sampled blood TCRbeta repertoires from subjects exposed to, actively infected with, or recovered from COVID-19. The repertoires were released in a freely available public database meant as a resource for research on the immune response to SARS-CoV-2. Samples came from the ongoing ImmuneRACE study (first 160 participants) plus 1,254 subjects from 6 global collaborators. Sample metadata almost always included a de-identified subject ID, COVID-19 status, age in years and sex. Where available, HLA class I and class II types were obtained from metadata supplied by the sample provider rather than from assay-based typing.

The germline V gene provides CDR1 SNHLY and CDR2 FYNNEI. The germline V and J ends show losses of 4 bases and 5 bases respectively, and no gene match explains 5 bases of the junction. Its CDR3 holds 14 amino acids, cysteine through phenylalanine. The retained sequence is limited to the CDR3, 42 bases, with the frame set at the first base. A second Seattle source provided samples from volunteer blood donors who had recovered from COVID-19. Whole blood was collected in K2EDTA tubes by collaborating institutions according to the institutions' own protocols. For TCRbeta analysis, collaborators shipped samples as frozen whole blood, isolated PBMCs, or DNA extracted from either of those sample types. TCRbeta CDR3 regions were amplified from genomic DNA using the immunoSEQ Assay, a bias-controlled multiplex PCR. Processing in the source paper ran as follows. The number of nucleated cells in each sample was estimated by amplification of reference gene primers within the assay. To quantify the absolute abundance of each unique TCRbeta CDR3 rearrangement, sequence reads were collapsed and filtered. For each sample, productive Simpson clonality was calculated as the square root of Simpson's diversity index over productive rearrangements. The table was pulled from immuneACCESS by TCRdb, which kept in-frame rearrangements only. Such tables lose some clones; where checked, under half of the loss comes from unresolved V genes, and the rest has no known cause. D and trimming come from the DNA, and the V and J calls and clone size come from that table. For this sample the table gives a few hundred thousand clones, of which 65% to 90% were detected only once. Around 2.5% of the sample rests with the top ten.

The full study reports these points: Clinical and demographic metadata were provided uncurated, with the amount varying by source and participant.

The chain couples TRBV2 to TRBJ2-7, with TRBD1 identical over 10 junction bases. Input material: peripheral blood. The receptor was isolated from a man aged 35 to 55 who had recovered from COVID-19. The DNA sequence is given as TGTGCCAGCAGTGGGAGGACAGGGGGGGACGAGCAGTACTTC. This translates into CASSGRTGGDEQYF. Joined to the reference TRBV2 and TRBJ2-7 proteins, this CDR3 gives the full variable domain: EPEVTQTPSHQVTQMGQEVILRCVPISNHLYFYWYRQILGQKVEFLVSFYNNEISEKSEIFDDQFSVERPDGSNFTLKIRSTKLEDSAMYFCASSGRTGGDEQYFGPGTRLTVT.